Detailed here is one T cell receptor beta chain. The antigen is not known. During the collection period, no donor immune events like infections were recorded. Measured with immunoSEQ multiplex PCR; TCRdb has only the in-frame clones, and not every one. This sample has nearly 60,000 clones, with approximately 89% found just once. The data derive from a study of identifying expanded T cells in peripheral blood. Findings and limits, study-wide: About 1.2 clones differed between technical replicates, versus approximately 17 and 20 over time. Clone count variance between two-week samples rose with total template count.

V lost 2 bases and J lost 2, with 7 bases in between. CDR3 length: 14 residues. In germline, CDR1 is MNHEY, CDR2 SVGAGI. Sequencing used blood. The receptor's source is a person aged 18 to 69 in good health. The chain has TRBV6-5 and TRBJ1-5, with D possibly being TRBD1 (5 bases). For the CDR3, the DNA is TGTGCCAGCAGTTACGACAGTGGCAATCAGCCCCAGCATTTT. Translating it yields CASSYDSGNQPQHF.